The sequence of this T cell receptor beta chain was determined in a study of identifying expanded T cells in peripheral blood. The assay was immunoSEQ multiplex PCR, and TCRdb's table has in-frame clones only and misses some. Among roughly 86,000 clones listed, about 85% were seen once. This CDR3 region has 13 residues. Trimming shortened V by 8 bases and J by 4 bases, and 15 bases separated the two germline ends. Germline CDR1 reads MDHEN; CDR2 reads SYDVKM. The sequence derives from a person aged 18 to 75 in good health. This chain uses TRBV28 with TRBJ2-7, with D maybe TRBD1 (5 bases). The sample taken for sequencing was blood. In DNA, the CDR3 is TGTGCCAGCTTGAGTGGGCAGGGATACGAGCAGTACTTC. This codes for CASLSGQGYEQYF.